Listed below are T cell receptor beta chains from one sample, sequenced in a study of response to subunit inactivated influenza vaccine. TCRdb ran MiXCR on the RT-PCR reads and lists one entry per CDR3 protein. The data contain 150,000 to 200,000 distinct CDR3 sequences, approximately 12% of them singletons. These sequences were also reported in another study, on T cells expressing NK-cell markers.

The sequences come from CD8+ T cells sorted from PBMCs, collected 11 to 12 days after vaccination. These receptors came from a middle-aged man who received an inactivated influenza vaccine. The CDR3 runs from the conserved cysteine through the conserved F or W. D genes are given only for firm matches. Where a row states a size, it is once, few, many or the class of an expanded clone; other rows omit it.

D gene	V gene	J gene	clone size	CDR3 protein	CDR3 DNA
TRBD2	TRBV7-6	TRBJ2-1	few	CASSLEALAGGRRFF	TGTGCCAGCAGCTTAGAAGCCCTAGCGGGAGGGCGGCGGTTCTTC
.	TRBV12-3/TRBV12-4	TRBJ1-2	few	CASSLAPRTAAGGYTF	TGTGCCAGCAGTTTAGCTCCGCGGACTGCCGCTGGCGGCTACACCTTC
.	TRBV27	TRBJ2-1	.	CASSPSTGISYNEQFF	TGTGCCAGCAGCCCCTCCACAGGGATCTCCTACAATGAGCAGTTCTTC
.	TRBV7-8	TRBJ2-3	.	CASSLAPGENADTQYF	TGTGCCAGCAGCTTAGCGCCGGGGGAGAACGCAGATACGCAGTATTTT
.	TRBV5-1	TRBJ2-2	.	CASSPFEGLVTGELFF	TGCGCCAGCAGCCCCTTTGAGGGGTTGGTCACCGGGGAGCTGTTTTTT
.	TRBV6-6	TRBJ2-7	few	CASSYYRNEQYF	TGTGCCAGCAGTTACTACAGGAACGAGCAGTACTTC
.	TRBV12-3/TRBV12-4	TRBJ2-1	many	CASSFEGGPQNEQFF	TGTGCCAGCAGTTTTGAAGGGGGGCCCCAGAATGAGCAGTTCTTC
.	TRBV28	TRBJ2-7	.	CASSSLRRRDEQYF	TGTGCCAGCAGTTCTCTCCGGCGCAGGGACGAGCAGTACTTC
.	TRBV4-3	TRBJ2-6	.	CASSQGVSGANVLTF	TGCGCCAGCAGCCAAGGGGTCTCTGGGGCCAACGTCCTGACTTTC
.	TRBV4-3	TRBJ1-1	many	CASSQDSPGQNTEAFF	TGCGCCAGCAGCCAAGATTCCCCGGGACAGAACACTGAAGCTTTCTTT
.	TRBV2	TRBJ2-1	few	CASTGIRNSYNEQFF	TGTGCCAGCACGGGGATCCGTAATTCCTACAATGAGCAGTTCTTC
TRBD1	TRBV3-1	TRBJ1-6	.	CASSQRLYRGDSPLHF	TGTGCCAGCAGCCAAAGACTTTACAGGGGAGATTCACCCCTCCACTTT
.	TRBV7-9	TRBJ1-1	.	CASSETEYTEAFF	TGTGCCAGCAGCGAGACGGAGTACACTGAAGCTTTCTTT
TRBD2	TRBV11-2	TRBJ2-1	many	CASSLRAGTSSPNEQFF	TGTGCCAGCAGCTTAAGGGCCGGGACTAGCTCACCCAATGAGCAGTTCTTC
.	TRBV6-5	TRBJ2-2	many	CASSSNTGELFF	TGTGCCAGCAGCAGTAACACCGGGGAGCTGTTTTTT
.	TRBV29-1	TRBJ2-1	many	CSVVGWSGEQFF	TGCAGCGTTGTGGGATGGAGCGGTGAGCAGTTCTTC
.	TRBV3-1	TRBJ1-1	few	CASSRWGTNTEAFF	TGTGCCAGCAGCCGGTGGGGGACGAACACTGAAGCTTTCTTT
.	TRBV7-2	TRBJ2-7	few	CASSHDLSSYEQYF	TGTGCCAGCAGCCATGACTTGAGCTCCTACGAGCAGTACTTC
.	TRBV28	TRBJ2-5	.	CASSSAGAASRETQYF	TGTGCCAGCAGCTCGGCAGGGGCTGCCTCTCGAGAGACCCAGTACTTC
.	TRBV4-2	TRBJ2-2	.	CASSQEPGSAHTGELFF	TGTGCCAGCAGCCAAGAACCTGGCTCTGCCCACACCGGGGAGCTGTTTTTT